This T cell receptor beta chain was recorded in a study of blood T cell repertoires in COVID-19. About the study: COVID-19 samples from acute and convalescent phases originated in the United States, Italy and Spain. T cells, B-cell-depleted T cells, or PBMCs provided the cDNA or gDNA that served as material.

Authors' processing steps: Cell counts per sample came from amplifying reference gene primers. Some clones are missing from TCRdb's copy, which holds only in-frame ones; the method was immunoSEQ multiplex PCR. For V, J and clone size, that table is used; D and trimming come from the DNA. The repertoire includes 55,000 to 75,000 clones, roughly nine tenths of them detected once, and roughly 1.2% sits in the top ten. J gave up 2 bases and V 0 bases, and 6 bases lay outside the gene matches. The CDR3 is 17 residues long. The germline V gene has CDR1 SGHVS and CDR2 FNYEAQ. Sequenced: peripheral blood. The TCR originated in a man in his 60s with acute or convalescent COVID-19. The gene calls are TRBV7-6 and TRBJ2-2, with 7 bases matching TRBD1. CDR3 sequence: CASSLATGQENTGELFF. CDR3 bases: TGTGCCAGCAGCTTAGCTACTGGACAGGAAAACACCGGGGAGCTGTTTTTT. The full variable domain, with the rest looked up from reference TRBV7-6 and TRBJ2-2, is GAGVSQSPRYKVTKRGQDVALRCDPISGHVSLYWYRQALGQGPEFLTYFNYEAQQDKSGLPNDRFSAERPEGSISTLTIQRTEQRDSAMYRCASSLATGQENTGELFFGEGSRLTVL.